This entry lists 5 T cell receptor beta chains sequenced from one sample in a study of cytomegalovirus exposure and HLA in healthy donors. PCR employed 60 Vbeta and 13 Jbeta primers. Only in-frame clones appear in the TCRdb table, and some are missing; sequencing was by immunoSEQ multiplex PCR. The sample shows roughly 180,000 clones, roughly 82% of them seen only once. What was sequenced was PBMCs. These receptors originate from a man in his forties in good health and CMV-seronegative.

The chain employs TRBV5-1 and TRBJ2-2; TRBD1 agrees at 7 bases. This CDR3 is built from 15 residues. J was trimmed by 3 bases and V by 5 bases; bases with no gene match: 7. The V gene's germline CDR1 is SGHRS and CDR2 YFSETQ. This CDR3 is CASRNAGGDTGELFF. The CDR3 nucleotides read TGCGCCAGCAGAAATGCAGGGGGAGACACCGGGGAGCTGTTTTTT.

CDR3 nucleotide sequence: TGTGCCAGCAGCTTAGCCCGGACTAGGGAAGGAGATGAGCAGTTCTTC. Protein product: CASSLARTREGDEQFF. The rearrangement links TRBV7-8 to TRBJ2-1; 7 positions agree with TRBD2. Germline assignment: CDR1 SGHVS and CDR2 FQNEAQ. The length of the CDR3 is 16 residues. V dropped 0 bases and J dropped 8; count of bases not matched to a gene: 10.

This clone was counted once. This chain links TRBV11-2 with TRBJ1-5; D not certain. The CDR3 spans 14 residues. V lost 0 bases, J lost 6 bases, and 9 bases lay in between. The germline V gene has CDR1 SGHAT and CDR2 FQNNGV. The CDR3 sequence: CASSLDSGGQPQHF. Here the CDR3 DNA reads TGTGCCAGCAGCTTAGATAGCGGAGGTCAGCCCCAGCATTTT.

The rearrangement links TRBV7-2 to TRBJ2-7; a possible D gene is TRBD2 (6 bases). V was trimmed by 0 bases and J by 7 bases, leaving 13 bases between them. The CDR3 spans 14 residues. The V gene's germline CDR1 is SGHTA and CDR2 FQGNSA. The CDR3 DNA is TGTGCCAGCAGCTTAGCCCCAGCGGCGGGGGAGCAGTACTTC. Amino acid sequence: CASSLAPAAGEQYF.

V and J are TRBV10-3 and TRBJ2-5, with D possibly being TRBD2 (6 bases). Germline CDR1 is ENHRY and CDR2 is SYGVKD. The CDR3 sequence is 14 residues long. V was trimmed by 0 bases and J by 4 bases, leaving 9 bases between them. The DNA for the CDR3 is TGTGCCATCAGTGAGTCGACTAGTACAGAGACCCAGTACTTC. It encodes CAISESTSTETQYF.